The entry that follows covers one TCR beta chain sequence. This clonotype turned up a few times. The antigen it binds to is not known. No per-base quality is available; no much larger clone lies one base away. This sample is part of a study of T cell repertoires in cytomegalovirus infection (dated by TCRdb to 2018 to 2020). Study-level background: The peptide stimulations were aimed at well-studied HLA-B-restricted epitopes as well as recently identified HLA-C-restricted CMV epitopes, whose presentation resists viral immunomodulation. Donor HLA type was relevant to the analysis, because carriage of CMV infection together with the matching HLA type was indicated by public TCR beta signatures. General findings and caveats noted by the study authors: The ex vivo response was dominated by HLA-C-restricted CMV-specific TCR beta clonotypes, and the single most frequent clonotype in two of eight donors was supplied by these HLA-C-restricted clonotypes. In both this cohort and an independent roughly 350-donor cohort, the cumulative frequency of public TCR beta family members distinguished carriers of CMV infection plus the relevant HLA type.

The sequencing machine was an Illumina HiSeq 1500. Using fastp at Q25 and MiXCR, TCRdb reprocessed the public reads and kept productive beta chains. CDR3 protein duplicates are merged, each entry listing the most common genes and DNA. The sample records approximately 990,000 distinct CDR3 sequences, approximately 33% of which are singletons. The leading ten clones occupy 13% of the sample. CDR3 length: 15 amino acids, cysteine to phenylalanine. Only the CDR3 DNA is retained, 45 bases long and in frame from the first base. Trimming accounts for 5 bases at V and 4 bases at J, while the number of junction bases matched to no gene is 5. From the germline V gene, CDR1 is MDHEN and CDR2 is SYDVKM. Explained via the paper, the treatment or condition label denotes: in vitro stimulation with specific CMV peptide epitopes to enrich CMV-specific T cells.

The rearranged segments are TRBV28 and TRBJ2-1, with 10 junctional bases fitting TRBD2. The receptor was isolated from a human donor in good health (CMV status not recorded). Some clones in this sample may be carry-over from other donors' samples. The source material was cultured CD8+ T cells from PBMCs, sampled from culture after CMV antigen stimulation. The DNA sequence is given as TGTGCCAGCAGTCAGGGACTAGCGCGTTACAATGAGCAGTTCTTC. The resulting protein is CASSQGLARYNEQFF.